The present entry profiles one T cell receptor beta chain with its context. Its antigen is as yet unknown. V was pared by 6 bases and J by 3 bases, with 18 bases between. Germline CDR1 MNHEY, CDR2 SMNVEV (reference sequence). The CDR3 totals 17 residues. Survey-depth TCRbeta CDR3 sequencing reported V/J genes and productive frequencies. The table came from immunoSEQ multiplex PCR; TCRdb's copy has only in-frame clones and leaves some out. The data contain about 6,000 clones, around 80% of them seen just once; the ten biggest clones take up roughly 6%. The entry originates in a study of tissue T cells after allogeneic stem cell transplantation. Study results and limitations: Motif-based clustering found tissue-specific repertoire signatures shared across patients, though few clones were shared.

The J gene is TRBJ2-6, the V gene TRBV27, with D uncertain. The TCR was taken from a man aged 40 to 75 who later had graft-versus-host disease after an allogeneic stem cell transplant. The input for sequencing was blood, taken before transplantation. The CDR3 DNA reads TGTGCCAGCAGGCAGGTGTCCTATGCGAGTGGGGCCAACGTCCTGACTTTC. This encodes CASRQVSYASGANVLTF.